These T cell receptor beta chains were read from a single sample in a study of shared clonotypes between healthy human individuals. Only in-frame clones appear in the TCRdb table, and some are missing; sequencing was by immunoSEQ multiplex PCR. The table has approximately 940,000 clones, more than 75% seen once; the top ten hold about 1.5%. Source material: memory CD4+ T cells sorted from blood. These receptors all stem from a man between 18 and 35 years old in good health. The CDR3 runs from the conserved cysteine through the conserved F or W. A D gene is named only where the DNA matches it firmly. Size tells how often a clone was seen (once, few, many) or the class of an expanded clone, and some rows leave it out.

>TRBD1|TRBJ2-6|NA|TRBV11-2
TGTGCCAGCAGCTTGGACAGGCCCTCTGGGGCCAACGTCCTGACTTTC
CASSLDRPSGANVLTF
>NA|TRBJ2-1|NA|TRBV6-5
TGTGCCAGCAGTGGAGGACTAGGGGGATTAAATGAGCAGTTCTTC
CASSGGLGGLNEQFF
>NA|TRBJ2-4|NA|TRBV5-6
TGTGCCAGCAGCTTGGAAAGGGGAAGGGGTCAAAAAAACATTCAGTACTTC
CASSLERGRGQKNIQYF
>NA|TRBJ2-3|NA|TRBV10-3
TGTGCCATCAGTGATTCCCACCAAAGCACAGATACGCAGTATTTT
CAISDSHQSTDTQYF
>NA|TRBJ2-5|NA|TRBV11-2
TGTGCCAGCAGCTTAGATTATGGACAAGAGACCCAGTACTTC
CASSLDYGQETQYF
>NA|TRBJ2-1|once|TRBV7-2
TGTGCCAGCAGCCCGCGGAGCTCCTACAATGAGCAGTTCTTC
CASSPRSSYNEQFF
>TRBD2|TRBJ2-7|NA|TRBV28
TGTGCCAGCAAAACTAGCGGGGGATCCTACGAGCAGTACTTC
CASKTSGGSYEQYF
>TRBD1|TRBJ1-3|NA|TRBV7-8
TGTGCCAGCAGCTTTCAGGGGGGATCTGGAAACACCATATATTTT
CASSFQGGSGNTIYF
>TRBD1|TRBJ2-1|NA|TRBV5-1
TGCGCCAGTGTGGGACAGGGATACGGTGAGCAGTTCTTC
CASVGQGYGEQFF
>NA|TRBJ1-6|NA|TRBV4-2
TGTGCCAGCAGCCAAGAACTTGCCACACTTAATTCACCCCTCCACTTT
CASSQELATLNSPLHF
>TRBD2|TRBJ2-3|NA|TRBV10-3
TGTGCCATCAGTGTAGGGCGGGAGGCTGGCACAGATACGCAGTATTTT
CAISVGREAGTDTQYF
>NA|TRBJ1-1|once|TRBV27
TGTGCCAGCAGTCCTCGTTTGGGGGACACTGAAGCTTTCTTT
CASSPRLGDTEAFF
>TRBD1|TRBJ1-4|few|TRBV5-1
TGCGCCAGCAGTGGACCGGGACAGGGTCGTGAAAAACTGTTTTTT
CASSGPGQGREKLFF
>TRBD1|TRBJ1-6|NA|TRBV6-1
TGTGCCAGCAGTAGGACAGGCCGAATTGATTCACCCCTCCACTTT
CASSRTGRIDSPLHF
>NA|TRBJ2-5|once|TRBV5-6
TGTGCCAGCAGCCGAGGACTCCCATTTGGTGAGACCCAGTACTTC
CASSRGLPFGETQYF
>NA|TRBJ1-2|NA|TRBV25-1
TGTGCCAGCAGTGACTATCCAGGGCTTGGCTACACCTTC
CASSDYPGLGYTF